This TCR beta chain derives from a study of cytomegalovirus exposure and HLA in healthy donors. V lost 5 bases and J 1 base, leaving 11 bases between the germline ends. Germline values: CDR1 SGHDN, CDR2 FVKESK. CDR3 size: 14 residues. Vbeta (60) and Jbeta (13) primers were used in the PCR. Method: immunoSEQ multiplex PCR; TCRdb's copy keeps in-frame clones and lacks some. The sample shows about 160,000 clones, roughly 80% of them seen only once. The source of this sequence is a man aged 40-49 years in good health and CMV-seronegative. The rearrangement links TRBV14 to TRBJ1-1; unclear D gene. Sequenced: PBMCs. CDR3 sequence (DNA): TGTGCCAGCAGCGCACGGGCGGGGAACACTGAAGCTTTCTTT. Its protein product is CASSARAGNTEAFF.